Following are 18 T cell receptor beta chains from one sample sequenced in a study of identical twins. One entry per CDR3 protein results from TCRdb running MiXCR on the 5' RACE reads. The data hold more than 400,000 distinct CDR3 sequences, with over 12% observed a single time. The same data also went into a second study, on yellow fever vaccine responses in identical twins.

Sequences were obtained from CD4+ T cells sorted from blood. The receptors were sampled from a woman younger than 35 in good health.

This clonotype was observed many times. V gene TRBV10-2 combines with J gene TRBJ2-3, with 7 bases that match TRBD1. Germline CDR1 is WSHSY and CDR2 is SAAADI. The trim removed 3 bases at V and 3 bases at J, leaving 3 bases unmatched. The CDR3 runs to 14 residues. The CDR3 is CASSEGGQTDTQYF. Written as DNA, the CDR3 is TGCGCCAGCAGTGAAGGGGGACAGACAGATACGCAGTATTTT.

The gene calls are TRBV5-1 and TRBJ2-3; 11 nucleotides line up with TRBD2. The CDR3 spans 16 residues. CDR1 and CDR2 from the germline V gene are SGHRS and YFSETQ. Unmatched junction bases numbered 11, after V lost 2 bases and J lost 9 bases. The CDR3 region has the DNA TGCGCCAGCAGCTTCGGGACTAGCGGCCTCCAGGTCACGCAGTATTTT. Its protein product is CASSFGTSGLQVTQYF.

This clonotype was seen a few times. The CDR3 region has the DNA TGCAGCGTACCTTTGACTGCCTCCTACAATGAGCAGTTCTTC. Residues: CSVPLTASYNEQFF. The chain employs TRBV29-1 and TRBJ2-1; D gene ambiguous. The V end lost 6 bases, the J end lost 0 bases, and 12 bases lay between the germline ends. The CDR3 covers 14 residues. CDR1 is SQVTM, CDR2 ANQGSEA, per germline.

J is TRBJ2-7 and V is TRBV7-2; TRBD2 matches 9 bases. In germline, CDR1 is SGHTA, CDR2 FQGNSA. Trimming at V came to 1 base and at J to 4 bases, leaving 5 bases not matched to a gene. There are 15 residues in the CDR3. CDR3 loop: CASSLVGGGAYEQYV. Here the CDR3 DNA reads TGTGCCAGCAGCTTAGTGGGCGGGGGGGCTTACGAGCAGTACGTC.

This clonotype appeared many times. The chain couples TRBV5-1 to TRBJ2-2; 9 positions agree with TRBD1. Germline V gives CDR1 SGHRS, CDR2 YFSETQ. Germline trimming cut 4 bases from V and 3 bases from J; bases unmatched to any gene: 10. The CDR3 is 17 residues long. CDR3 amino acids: CASSPIPGTGYTGELFF. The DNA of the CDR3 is TGCGCCAGCAGCCCAATACCCGGGACAGGGTACACCGGGGAGCTGTTTTTT.

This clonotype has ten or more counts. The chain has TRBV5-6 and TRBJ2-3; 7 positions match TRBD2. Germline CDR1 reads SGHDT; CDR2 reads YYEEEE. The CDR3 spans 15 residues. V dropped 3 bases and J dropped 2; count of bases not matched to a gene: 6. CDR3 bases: TGTGCCAGCAGCTCCTCTAGCGGATTCACAGATACGCAGTATTTT. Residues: CASSSSSGFTDTQYF.

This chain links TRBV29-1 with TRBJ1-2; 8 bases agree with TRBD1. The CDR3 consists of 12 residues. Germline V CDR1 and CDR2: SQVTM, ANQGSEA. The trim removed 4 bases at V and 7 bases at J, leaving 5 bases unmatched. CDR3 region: CSVGQGRGGYTF. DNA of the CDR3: TGCAGCGTTGGACAGGGGAGAGGTGGCTACACCTTC.

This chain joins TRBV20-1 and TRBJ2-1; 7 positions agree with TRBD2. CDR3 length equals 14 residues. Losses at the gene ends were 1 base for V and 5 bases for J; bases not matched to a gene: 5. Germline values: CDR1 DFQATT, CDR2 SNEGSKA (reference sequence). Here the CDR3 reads CSARGRGSNNEQFF. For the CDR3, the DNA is TGCAGTGCTAGAGGGCGCGGGAGTAACAATGAGCAGTTCTTC.

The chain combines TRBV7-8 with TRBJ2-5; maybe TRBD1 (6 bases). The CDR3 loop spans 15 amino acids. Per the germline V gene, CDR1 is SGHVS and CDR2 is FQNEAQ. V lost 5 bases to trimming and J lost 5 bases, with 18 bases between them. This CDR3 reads CASSGRTAVLETQYF. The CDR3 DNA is TGTGCCAGCAGCGGCCGGACAGCAGTTTTGGAGACCCAGTACTTC.

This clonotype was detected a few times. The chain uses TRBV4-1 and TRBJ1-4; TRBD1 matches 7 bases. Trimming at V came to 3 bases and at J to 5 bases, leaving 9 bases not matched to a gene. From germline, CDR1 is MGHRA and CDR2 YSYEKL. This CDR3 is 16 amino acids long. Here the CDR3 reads CASSHRAGQRNEKLFF. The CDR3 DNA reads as TGCGCCAGCAGCCACAGGGCGGGACAGCGGAATGAAAAACTGTTTTTT.

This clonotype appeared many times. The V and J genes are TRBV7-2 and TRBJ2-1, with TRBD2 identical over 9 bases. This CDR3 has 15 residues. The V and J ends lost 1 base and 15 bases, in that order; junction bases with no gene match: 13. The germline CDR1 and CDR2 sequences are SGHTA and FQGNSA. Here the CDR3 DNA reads TGTGCCAGCAGCTTAGGTTCTAGCGGGAAATATGAGTTGTTCTTC. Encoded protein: CASSLGSSGKYELFF.

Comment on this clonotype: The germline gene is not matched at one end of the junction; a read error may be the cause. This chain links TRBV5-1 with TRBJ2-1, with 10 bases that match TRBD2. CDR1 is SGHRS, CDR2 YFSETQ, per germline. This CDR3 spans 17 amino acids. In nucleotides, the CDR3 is TGCGCCAGCAGCCGAGATCGAAGCGGGAGGGCCTTCAATAAGCAGTTCTTC. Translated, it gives CASSRDRSGRAFNKQFF. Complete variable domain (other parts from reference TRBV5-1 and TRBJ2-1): KAGVTQTPRYLIKTRGQQVTLSCSPISGHRSVSWYQQTPGQGLQFLFEYFSETQRNKGNFPGRFSGRQFSNSRSEMNVSTLELGDSALYLCASSRDRSGRAFNKQFFGPGTRLTVL.

CDR3 bases: TGTGCCAGCAGTCCCGGGACCGTAATCTACGAGCAGTACTTC. Amino acids: CASSPGTVIYEQYF. The J gene is TRBJ2-7, the V gene TRBV6-1; D possibly matches TRBD1 or TRBD2 (5 bases each). The V and J ends lost 5 bases and 3 bases respectively, with 14 bases between them. There are 14 residues in the CDR3. Germline V gene data show CDR1 as MNHNS and CDR2 as SASEGT.

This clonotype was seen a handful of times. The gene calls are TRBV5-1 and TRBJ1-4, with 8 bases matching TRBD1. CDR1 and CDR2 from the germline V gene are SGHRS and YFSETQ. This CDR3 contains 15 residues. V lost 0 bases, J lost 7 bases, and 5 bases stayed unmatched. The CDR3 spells CASSLAQGAIEKLFF. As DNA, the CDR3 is TGCGCCAGCAGCTTGGCCCAGGGGGCCATTGAAAAACTGTTTTTT.

This CDR3 reads CATSREGLGSVYEQFF. The CDR3 nucleotides are TGTGCCACCAGCAGAGAAGGGCTAGGTAGTGTTTATGAGCAGTTCTTC. This chain connects TRBV15 to TRBJ2-1, with D unclear. Germline values: CDR1 LNHNV, CDR2 YYDKDF (reference sequence). The CDR3 contains 16 residues. V gave up 0 bases and J gave up 8 bases, with 17 bases separating them.

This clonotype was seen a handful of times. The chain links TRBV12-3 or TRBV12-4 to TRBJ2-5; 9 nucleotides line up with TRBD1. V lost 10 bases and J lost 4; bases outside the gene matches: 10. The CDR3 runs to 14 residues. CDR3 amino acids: CATKGQGPRETQYF. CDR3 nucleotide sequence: TGTGCCACCAAGGGACAGGGTCCCCGAGAGACCCAGTACTTC.

CDR3: CASSDRTHTYEQYV. CDR3 DNA: TGTGCCAGCAGTGACCGGACTCACACCTACGAGCAGTACGTC. The chain recombines TRBV6-1 with TRBJ2-7, with D perhaps TRBD2 (5 bases). This CDR3 contains 14 residues. The germline CDR1 and CDR2 sequences are MNHNS and SASEGT. V was cut by 3 bases and J by 2 bases, with 11 bases left in between.

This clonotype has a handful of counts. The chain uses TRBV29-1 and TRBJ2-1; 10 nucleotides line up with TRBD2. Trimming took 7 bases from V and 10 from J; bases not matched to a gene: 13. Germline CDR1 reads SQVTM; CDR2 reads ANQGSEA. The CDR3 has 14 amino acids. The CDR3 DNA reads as TGCAGCGCCGGACGCCTAGCGGGAGAAGGGGAGCAGTTCTTC. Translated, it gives CSAGRLAGEGEQFF.